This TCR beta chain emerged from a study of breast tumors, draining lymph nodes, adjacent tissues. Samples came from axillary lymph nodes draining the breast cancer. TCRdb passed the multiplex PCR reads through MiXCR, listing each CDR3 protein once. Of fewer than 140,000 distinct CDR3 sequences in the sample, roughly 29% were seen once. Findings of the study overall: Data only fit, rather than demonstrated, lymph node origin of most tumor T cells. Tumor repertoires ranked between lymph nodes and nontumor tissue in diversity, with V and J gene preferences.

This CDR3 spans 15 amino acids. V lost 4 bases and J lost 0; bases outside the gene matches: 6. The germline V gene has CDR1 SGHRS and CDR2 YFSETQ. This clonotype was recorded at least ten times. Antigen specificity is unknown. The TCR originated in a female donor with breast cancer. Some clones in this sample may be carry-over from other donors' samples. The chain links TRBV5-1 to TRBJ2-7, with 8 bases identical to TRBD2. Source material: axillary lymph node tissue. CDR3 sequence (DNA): TGCGCCAGCAGCCCGAGGAGCGGGAGCTCCTACGAGCAGTACTTC. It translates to CASSPRSGSSYEQYF.